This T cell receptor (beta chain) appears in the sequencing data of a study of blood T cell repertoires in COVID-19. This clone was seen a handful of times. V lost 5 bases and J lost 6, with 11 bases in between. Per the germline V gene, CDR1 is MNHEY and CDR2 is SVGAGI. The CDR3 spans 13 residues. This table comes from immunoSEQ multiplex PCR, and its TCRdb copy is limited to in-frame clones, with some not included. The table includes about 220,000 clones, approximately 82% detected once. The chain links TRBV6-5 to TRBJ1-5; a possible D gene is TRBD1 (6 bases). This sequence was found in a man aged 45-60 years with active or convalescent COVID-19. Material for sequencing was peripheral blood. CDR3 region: CASSHREGQPQHF. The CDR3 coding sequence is TGTGCCAGCAGTCACAGGGAGGGTCAGCCCCAGCATTTT.